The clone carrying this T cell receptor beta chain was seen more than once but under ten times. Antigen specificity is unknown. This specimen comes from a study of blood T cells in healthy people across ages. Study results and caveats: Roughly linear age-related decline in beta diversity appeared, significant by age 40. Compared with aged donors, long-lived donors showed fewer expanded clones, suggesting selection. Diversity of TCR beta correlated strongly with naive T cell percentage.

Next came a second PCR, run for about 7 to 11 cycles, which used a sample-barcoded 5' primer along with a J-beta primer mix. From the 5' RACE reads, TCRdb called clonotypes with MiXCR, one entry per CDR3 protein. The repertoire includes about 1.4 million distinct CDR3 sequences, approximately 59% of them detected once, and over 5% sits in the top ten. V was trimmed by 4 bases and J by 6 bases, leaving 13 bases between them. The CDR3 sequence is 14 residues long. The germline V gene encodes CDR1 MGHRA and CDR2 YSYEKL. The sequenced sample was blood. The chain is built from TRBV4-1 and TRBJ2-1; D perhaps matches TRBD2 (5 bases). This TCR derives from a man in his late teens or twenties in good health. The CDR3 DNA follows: TGCGCCAGCAGCCCACGGGAAGGGCTCAATGAGCAGTTCTTC. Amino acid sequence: CASSPREGLNEQFF.